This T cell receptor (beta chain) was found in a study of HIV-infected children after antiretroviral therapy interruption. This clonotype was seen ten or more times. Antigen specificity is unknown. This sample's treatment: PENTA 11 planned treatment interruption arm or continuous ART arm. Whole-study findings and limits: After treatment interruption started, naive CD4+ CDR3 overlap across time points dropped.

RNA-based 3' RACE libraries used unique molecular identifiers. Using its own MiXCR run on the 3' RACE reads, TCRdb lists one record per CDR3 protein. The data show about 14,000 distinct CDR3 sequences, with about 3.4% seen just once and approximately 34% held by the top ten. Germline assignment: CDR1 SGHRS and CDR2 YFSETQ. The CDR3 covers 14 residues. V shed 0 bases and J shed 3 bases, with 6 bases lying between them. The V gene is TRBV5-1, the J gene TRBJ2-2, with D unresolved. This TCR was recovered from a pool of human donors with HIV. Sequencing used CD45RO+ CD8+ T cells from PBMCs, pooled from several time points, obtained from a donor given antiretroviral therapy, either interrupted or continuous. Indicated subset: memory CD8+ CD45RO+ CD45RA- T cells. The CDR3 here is CASSLEDYTGELFF. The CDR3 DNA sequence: TGCGCCAGCAGCTTGGAAGATTACACCGGGGAGCTGTTTTTT. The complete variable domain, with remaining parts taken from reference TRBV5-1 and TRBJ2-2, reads KAGVTQTPRYLIKTRGQQVTLSCSPISGHRSVSWYQQTPGQGLQFLFEYFSETQRNKGNFPGRFSGRQFSNSRSEMNVSTLELGDSALYLCASSLEDYTGELFFGEGSRLTVL.